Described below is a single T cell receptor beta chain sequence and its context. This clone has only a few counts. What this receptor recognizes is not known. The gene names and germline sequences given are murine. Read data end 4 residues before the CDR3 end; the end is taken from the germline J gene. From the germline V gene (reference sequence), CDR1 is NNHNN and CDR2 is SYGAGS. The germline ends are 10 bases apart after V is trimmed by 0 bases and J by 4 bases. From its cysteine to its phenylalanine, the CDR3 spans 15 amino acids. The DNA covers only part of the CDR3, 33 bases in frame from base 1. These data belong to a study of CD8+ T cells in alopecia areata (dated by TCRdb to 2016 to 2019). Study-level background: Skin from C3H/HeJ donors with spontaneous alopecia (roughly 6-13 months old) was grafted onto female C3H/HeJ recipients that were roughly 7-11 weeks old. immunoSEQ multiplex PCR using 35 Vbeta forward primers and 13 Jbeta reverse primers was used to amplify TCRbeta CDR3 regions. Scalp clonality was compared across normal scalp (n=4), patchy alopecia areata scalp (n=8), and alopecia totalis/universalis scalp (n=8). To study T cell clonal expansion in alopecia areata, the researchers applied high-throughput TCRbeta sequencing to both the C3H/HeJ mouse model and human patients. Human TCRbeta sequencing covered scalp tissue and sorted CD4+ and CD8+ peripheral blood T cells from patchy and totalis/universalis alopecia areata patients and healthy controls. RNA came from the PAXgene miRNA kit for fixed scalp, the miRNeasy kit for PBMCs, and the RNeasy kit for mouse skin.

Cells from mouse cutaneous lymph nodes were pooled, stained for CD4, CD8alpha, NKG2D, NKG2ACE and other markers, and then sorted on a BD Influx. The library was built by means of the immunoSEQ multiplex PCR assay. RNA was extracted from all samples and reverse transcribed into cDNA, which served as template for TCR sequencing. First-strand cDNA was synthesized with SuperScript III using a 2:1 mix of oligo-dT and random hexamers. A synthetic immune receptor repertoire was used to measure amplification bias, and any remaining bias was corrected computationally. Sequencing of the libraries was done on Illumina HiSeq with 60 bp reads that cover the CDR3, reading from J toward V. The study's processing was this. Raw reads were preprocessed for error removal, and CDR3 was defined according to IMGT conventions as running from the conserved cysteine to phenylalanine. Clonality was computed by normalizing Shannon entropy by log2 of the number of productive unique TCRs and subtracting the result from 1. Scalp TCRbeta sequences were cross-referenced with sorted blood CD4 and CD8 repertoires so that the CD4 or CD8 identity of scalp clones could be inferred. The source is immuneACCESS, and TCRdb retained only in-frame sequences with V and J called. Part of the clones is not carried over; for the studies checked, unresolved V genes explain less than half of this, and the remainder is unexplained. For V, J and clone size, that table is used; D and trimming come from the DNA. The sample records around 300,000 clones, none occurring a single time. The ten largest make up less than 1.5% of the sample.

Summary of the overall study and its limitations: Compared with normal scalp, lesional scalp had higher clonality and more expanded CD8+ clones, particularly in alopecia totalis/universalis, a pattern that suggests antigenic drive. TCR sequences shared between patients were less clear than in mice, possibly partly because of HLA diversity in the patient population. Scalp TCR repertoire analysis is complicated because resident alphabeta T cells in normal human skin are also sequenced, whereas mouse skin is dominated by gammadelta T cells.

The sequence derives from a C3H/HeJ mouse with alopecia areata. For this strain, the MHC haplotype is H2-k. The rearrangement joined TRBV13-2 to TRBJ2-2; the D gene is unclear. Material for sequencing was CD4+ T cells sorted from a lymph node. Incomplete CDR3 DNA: TGTGCCAGCGGTGATGCGCCAGGTTTCACCGGG. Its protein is CASGDAPGFTG. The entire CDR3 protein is CASGDAPGFTGQLYF.